This entry describes one T cell receptor beta chain. As yet, its antigen is unknown. The sample is drawn from a study of radiation and T cells in renal cell carcinoma. Study summary: Nephrectomy followed 15 Gy stereotactic body radiation by 4 weeks.

Broader study findings: From baseline, blood top tumor clonotypes peaked at 2 weeks post-radiation.

The germline V gene encodes CDR1 SGHTA and CDR2 FQGNSA. V was clipped by 1 base and J by 1 base, with 10 bases between them. The CDR3 runs to 15 residues. The assay was immunoSEQ multiplex PCR, and TCRdb's table has in-frame clones only and misses some. In the table there are roughly 80,000 clones, 86% of which are singletons. The time point was: blood 2 weeks post-SBRT. Treatment of the sample: 15 Gy SBRT to primary tumor, nephrectomy 4 weeks later. The patient's renal cell carcinoma had clear cell pathology. The starting material was blood, obtained from a patient whose treatment included radiotherapy and nephrectomy. The chain carries TRBV7-2 and TRBJ1-1, with TRBD1 as a possible D gene (5 bases). The sequence was obtained from a woman aged 45-65 years with renal cell carcinoma. CDR3 residues: CASSLEGQENTEAFF. The CDR3 DNA sequence: TGTGCCAGCAGCTTAGAGGGGCAAGAGAACACTGAAGCTTTCTTT.